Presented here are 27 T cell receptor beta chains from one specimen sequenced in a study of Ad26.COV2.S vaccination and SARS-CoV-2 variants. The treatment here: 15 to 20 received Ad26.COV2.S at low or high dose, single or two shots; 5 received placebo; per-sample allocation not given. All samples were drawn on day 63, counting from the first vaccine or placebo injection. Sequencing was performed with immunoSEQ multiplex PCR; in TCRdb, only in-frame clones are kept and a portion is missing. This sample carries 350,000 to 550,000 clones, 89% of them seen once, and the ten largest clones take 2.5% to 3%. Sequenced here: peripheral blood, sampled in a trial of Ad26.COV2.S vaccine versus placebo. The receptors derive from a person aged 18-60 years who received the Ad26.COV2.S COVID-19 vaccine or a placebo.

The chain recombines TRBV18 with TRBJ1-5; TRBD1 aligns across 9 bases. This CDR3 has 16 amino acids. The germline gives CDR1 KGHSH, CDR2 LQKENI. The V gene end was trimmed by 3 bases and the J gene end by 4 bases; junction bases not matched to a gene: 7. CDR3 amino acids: CASSPADRGANQPQHF. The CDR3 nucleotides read TGTGCCAGCTCACCCGCGGACAGGGGAGCGAATCAGCCCCAGCATTTT.

The chain's CDR3 is CASSYVPEAYEQYV. CDR3 nucleotide sequence: TGTGCCAGCAGTTACGTGCCCGAGGCCTACGAGCAGTACGTC. The V and J genes are TRBV6-2 or TRBV6-3 and TRBJ2-7, with no clear D. There are 14 residues in the CDR3. V was trimmed by 2 bases and J by 2 bases, leaving 10 bases between them. Germline loops: CDR1 MNHEY, CDR2 SVGEGT.

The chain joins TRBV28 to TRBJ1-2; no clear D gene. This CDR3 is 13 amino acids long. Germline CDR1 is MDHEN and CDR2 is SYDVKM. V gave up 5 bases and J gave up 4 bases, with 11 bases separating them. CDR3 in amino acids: CASSNGFGYGYTF. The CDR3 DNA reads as TGTGCCAGCAGTAATGGCTTCGGCTATGGCTACACCTTC.

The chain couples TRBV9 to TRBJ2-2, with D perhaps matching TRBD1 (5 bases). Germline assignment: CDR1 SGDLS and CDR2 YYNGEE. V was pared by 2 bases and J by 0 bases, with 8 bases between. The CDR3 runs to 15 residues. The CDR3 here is CASSVTGSNTGELFF. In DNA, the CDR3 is TGTGCCAGCAGCGTCACAGGTTCGAACACCGGGGAGCTGTTTTTT. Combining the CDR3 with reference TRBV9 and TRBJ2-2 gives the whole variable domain DSGVTQTPKHLITATGQRVTLRCSPRSGDLSVYWYQQSLDQGLQFLIQYYNGEERAKGNILERFSAQQFPDLHSELNLSSLELGDSALYFCASSVTGSNTGELFFGEGSRLTVL.

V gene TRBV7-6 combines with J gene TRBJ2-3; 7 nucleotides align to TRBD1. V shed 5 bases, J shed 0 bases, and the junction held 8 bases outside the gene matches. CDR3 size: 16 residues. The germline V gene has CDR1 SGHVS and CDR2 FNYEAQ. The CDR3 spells CASSPRQGWSTDTQYF. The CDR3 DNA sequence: TGTGCCAGCAGCCCGCGACAGGGTTGGAGCACAGATACGCAGTATTTT.

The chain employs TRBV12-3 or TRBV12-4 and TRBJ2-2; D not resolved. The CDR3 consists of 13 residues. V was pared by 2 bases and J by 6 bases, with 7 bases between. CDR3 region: CASSLTESGELFF. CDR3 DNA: TGTGCCAGCAGTTTAACGGAGTCCGGGGAGCTGTTTTTT.

CDR3 coding DNA: TGTGCCAGCAGCCTACGGCCCACAGATACGCAGTATTTT. This translates into CASSLRPTDTQYF. V usage is TRBV5-6 and J usage is TRBJ2-3; D is ambiguous. This CDR3 contains 13 residues. Germline CDR1 is SGHDT and CDR2 is YYEEEE. Trimming removed 4 bases at V and 2 bases at J, with 8 bases between. Full variable domain (missing parts from reference TRBV5-6 and TRBJ2-3): DAGVTQSPTHLIKTRGQQVTLRCSPKSGHDTVSWYQQALGQGPQFIFQYYEEEERQRGNFPDRFSGHQFPNYSSELNVNALLLGDSALYLCASSLRPTDTQYFGPGTRLTVL.

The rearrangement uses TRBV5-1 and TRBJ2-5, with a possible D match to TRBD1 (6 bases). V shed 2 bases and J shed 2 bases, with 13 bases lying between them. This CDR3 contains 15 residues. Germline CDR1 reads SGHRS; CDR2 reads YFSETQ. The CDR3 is CASSFSGTRQETQYF. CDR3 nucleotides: TGCGCCAGCAGCTTCTCCGGGACACGTCAAGAGACCCAGTACTTC.

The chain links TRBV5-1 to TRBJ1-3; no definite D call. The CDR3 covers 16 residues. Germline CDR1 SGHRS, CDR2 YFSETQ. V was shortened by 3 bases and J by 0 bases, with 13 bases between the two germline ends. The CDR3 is CASSSTGSDSGNTIYF. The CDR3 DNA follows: TGCGCCAGCAGCTCTACCGGGAGCGACTCTGGAAACACCATATATTTT.

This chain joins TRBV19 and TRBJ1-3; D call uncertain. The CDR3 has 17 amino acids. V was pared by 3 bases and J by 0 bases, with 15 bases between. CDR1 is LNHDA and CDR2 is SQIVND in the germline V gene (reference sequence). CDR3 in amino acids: CASSILFSRNSGNTIYF. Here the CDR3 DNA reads TGTGCCAGTAGTATTCTCTTTTCAAGAAACTCTGGAAACACCATATATTTT.

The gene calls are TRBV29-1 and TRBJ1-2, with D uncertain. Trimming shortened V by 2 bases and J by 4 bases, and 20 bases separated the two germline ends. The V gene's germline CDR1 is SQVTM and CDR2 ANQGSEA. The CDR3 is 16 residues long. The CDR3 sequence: CSVERDGIVARYGYTF. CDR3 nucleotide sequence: TGCAGCGTTGAAAGGGATGGCATAGTGGCGCGCTATGGCTACACCTTC.

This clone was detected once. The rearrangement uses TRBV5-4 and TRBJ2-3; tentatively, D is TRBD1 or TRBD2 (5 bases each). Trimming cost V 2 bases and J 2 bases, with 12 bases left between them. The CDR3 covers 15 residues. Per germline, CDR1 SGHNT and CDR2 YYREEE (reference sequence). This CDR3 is CASSFPGTITDTQYF. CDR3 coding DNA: TGTGCCAGCAGCTTCCCCGGGACGATCACAGATACGCAGTATTTT.

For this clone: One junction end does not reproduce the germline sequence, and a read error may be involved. CDR3 residues: CASSRSRGDTEAFF. The CDR3 coding sequence is TGCGCCAGCAGCCGGTCGAGGGGGGACACCGAAGCTTTCTTT. V usage is TRBV4-3 and J usage is TRBJ1-1; a possible D gene is TRBD1 (6 bases). The V gene's germline CDR1 is LGHNA and CDR2 YSLEER. The CDR3 is made up of 14 amino acids.

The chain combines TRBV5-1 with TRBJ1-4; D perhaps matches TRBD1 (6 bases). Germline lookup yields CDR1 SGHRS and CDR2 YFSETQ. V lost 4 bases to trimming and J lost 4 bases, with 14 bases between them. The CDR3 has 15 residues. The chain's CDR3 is CASSTYKGGNEKLFF. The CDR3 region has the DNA TGCGCCAGCAGCACCTACAAGGGGGGTAATGAAAAACTGTTTTTT.

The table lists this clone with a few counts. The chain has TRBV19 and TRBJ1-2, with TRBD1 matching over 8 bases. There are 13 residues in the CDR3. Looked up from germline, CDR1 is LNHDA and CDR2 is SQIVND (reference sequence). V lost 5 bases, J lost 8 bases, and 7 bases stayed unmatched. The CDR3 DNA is TGTGCCAGTAGTCTTGGACAGGGTGGCGGCTACACCTTC. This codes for CASSLGQGGGYTF.

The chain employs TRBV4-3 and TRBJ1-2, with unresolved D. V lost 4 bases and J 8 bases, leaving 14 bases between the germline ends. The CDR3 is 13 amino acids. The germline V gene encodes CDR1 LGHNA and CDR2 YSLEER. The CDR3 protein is CASSLDLQRGYTF. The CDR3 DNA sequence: TGCGCCAGCAGCCTGGACCTACAACGGGGCTACACCTTC.

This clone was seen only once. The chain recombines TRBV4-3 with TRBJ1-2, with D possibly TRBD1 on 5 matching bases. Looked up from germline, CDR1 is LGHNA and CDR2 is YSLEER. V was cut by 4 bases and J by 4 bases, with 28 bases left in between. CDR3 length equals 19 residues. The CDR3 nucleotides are TGCGCCAGCAGCCTCAACGGGGGGGGACTGTCGCGATCCATCTATGGCTACACCTTC. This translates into CASSLNGGGLSRSIYGYTF.

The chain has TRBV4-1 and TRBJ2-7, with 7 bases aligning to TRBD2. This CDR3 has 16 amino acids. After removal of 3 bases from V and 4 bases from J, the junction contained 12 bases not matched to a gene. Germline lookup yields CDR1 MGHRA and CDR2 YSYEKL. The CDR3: CASSHSSGRIKYEQYF. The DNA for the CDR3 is TGCGCCAGCAGCCATTCTAGCGGCCGAATTAAATACGAGCAGTACTTC.

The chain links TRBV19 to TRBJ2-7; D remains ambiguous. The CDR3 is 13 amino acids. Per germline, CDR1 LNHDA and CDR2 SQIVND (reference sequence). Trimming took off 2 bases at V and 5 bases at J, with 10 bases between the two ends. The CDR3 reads CASSISGGNEQYV. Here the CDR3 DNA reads TGTGCCAGTAGTATATCCGGCGGCAACGAGCAGTACGTC.

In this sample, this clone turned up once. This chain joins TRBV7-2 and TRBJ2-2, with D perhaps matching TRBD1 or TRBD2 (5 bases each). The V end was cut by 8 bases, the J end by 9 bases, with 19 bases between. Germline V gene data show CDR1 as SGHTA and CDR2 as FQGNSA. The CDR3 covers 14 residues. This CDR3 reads CASATRVTGRELFF. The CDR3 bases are TGTGCCAGCGCTACCAGGGTCACGGGGCGGGAGCTGTTTTTT.

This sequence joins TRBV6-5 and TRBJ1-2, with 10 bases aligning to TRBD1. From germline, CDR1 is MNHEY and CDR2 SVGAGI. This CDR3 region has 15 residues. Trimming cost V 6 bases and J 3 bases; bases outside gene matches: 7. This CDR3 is CASSPSGQGYYGYTF. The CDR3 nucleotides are TGTGCCAGCAGCCCCTCGGGACAGGGGTACTATGGCTACACCTTC.

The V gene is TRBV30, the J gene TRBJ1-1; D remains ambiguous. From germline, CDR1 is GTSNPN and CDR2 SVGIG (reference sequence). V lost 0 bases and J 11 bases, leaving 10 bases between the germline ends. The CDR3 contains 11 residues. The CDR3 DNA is TGTGCCTGGAGTGTGGAGGCCGGGGCTTTCTTT. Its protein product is CAWSVEAGAFF.

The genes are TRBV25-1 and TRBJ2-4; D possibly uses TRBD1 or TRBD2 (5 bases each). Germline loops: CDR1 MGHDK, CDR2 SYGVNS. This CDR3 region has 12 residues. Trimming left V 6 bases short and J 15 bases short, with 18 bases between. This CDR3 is CASRARDGLGYF. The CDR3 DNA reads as TGTGCCAGCAGGGCCCGGGACGGCTTGGGGTACTTC.

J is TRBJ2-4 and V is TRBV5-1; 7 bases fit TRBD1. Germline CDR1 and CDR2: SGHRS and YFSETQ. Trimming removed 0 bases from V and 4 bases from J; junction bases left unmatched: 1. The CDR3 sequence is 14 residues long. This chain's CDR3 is CASSLAQGKNIQYF. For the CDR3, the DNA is TGCGCCAGCAGCTTGGCACAGGGGAAAAACATTCAGTACTTC.

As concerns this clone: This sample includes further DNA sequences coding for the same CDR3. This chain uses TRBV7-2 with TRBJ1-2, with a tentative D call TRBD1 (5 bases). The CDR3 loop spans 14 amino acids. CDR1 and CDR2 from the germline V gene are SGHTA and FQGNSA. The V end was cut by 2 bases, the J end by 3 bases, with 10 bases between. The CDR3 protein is CASSLSGGDYGYTF. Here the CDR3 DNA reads TGTGCCAGCAGCTTAAGCGGGGGTGACTATGGCTACACCTTC.

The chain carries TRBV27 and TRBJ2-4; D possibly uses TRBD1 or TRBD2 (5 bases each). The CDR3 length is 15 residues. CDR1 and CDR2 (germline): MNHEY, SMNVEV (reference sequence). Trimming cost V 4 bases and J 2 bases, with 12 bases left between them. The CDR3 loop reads CASSSTGPSKNIQYF. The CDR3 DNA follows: TGTGCCAGCAGTTCAACGGGGCCGTCCAAAAACATTCAGTACTTC.

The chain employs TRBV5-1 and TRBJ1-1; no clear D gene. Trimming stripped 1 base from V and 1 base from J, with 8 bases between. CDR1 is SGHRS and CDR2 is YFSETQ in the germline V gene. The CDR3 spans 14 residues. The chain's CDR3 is CASSLLARNTEAFF. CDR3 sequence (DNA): TGCGCCAGCAGCTTGTTGGCGCGGAACACTGAAGCTTTCTTT.